The 16 T cell receptor beta chains given below trace back to one sample, sequenced in a study of molecular identifiers for immune sequencing clone quantification. Each CDR3 protein is one row after TCRdb ran MiXCR on the PCR reads. Counted here are around 480,000 distinct CDR3 sequences, 20% to 25% occurring once; the ten biggest clones make up about 0.78%. The sequenced sample was naive CD8+ T cells from blood, with Jurkat cell RNA spiked in. Subset described: FACS-sorted CD8+CD4-CCR7+CD45RA+ naive T cells. All receptors derive from a human donor in good health. Some libraries in this study had Jurkat cell RNA spiked in.

Details on this clonotype: A read error may explain this, as a much larger clone is one base away. V is TRBV7-8 and J is TRBJ2-7; 7 nucleotides align to TRBD1. Germline V CDR1 and CDR2: SGHVS, FQNEAQ. The CDR3 is 14 amino acids. This chain's CDR3 is CAGSPWDRPYEQYF. CDR3 nucleotides: TGTGCCGGCAGCCCCTGGGACAGACCATACGAGCAGTACTTC.

This clonotype was found many times. This rearrangement joins TRBV4-3 to TRBJ2-3; D might be TRBD2 (7 bases). Between the trimmed V and J ends, which lost 0 bases and 5 bases, there was a span of 18 bases. The CDR3 sequence is 17 residues long. Looked up from germline, CDR1 is LGHNA and CDR2 is YSLEER. DNA for the CDR3: TGCGCCAGCAGCCAAGATCTCCGGGGGGCCTTAGGAGATACGCAGTATTTT. Amino acids: CASSQDLRGALGDTQYF.

A remark on this clonotype: A read error is possible here, since a much larger clone lies one base away. Lacking the conserved final phenylalanine or tryptophan, this CDR3 likely reflects a read error. The chain couples TRBV5-6 to TRBJ2-7; possible D gene TRBD2, 6 bases. CDR1 and CDR2 from the germline V gene are SGHDT and YYEEEE. This CDR3 is built from 14 residues. Trimming took off 4 bases at V and 3 bases at J, with 14 bases between the two ends. Here the CDR3 reads CASSQGSGGYEQYL. The CDR3 DNA reads as TGTGCCAGCAGCCAAGGTTCCGGGGGCTACGAGCAGTACCTC.

V gene TRBV3-1 combines with J gene TRBJ2-2, with D possibly matching TRBD1 (6 bases). Germline V CDR1 and CDR2: LGHDT, YNNKEL (reference sequence). This CDR3 contains 14 residues. V was clipped by 1 base and J by 6 bases, with 9 bases between them. CDR3 in amino acids: CASSQVWGPGELFF. The CDR3 region has the DNA TGTGCCAGCAGCCAAGTTTGGGGGCCCGGGGAGCTGTTTTTT.

The gene calls are TRBV27 and TRBJ2-7; D is possibly TRBD1 (7 bases). The germline V and J ends were trimmed by 2 bases and 1 base, with 12 bases remaining between them. The CDR3 contains 15 residues. Germline CDR1 is MNHEY and CDR2 is SMNVEV (reference sequence). The CDR3 loop is CASSLRQGGSYEQYF. CDR3 nucleotides: TGTGCCAGCAGTTTAAGGCAGGGGGGATCCTACGAGCAGTACTTC.

Details on this clonotype: A much larger clone sits a single nucleotide away, making a read error possible. V is TRBV19 and J is TRBJ2-1; TRBD2 agrees at 9 bases. CDR3 length: 13 residues. The germline gives CDR1 LNHDA, CDR2 SQIVND (reference sequence). As DNA, the CDR3 is TGTGCCAGTAGGGTCCCTAGCGGGAATGGGCAGTTCTTC. Translating gives CASRVPSGNGQFF.

This clonotype was observed many times. This chain uses TRBV4-3 with TRBJ2-1, with 7 bases matching TRBD1. The V and J ends lost 2 bases and 8 bases, in that order; junction bases with no gene match: 3. CDR1 and CDR2 (germline): LGHNA, YSLEER. The CDR3 has 13 residues. As DNA, the CDR3 is TGCGCCAGCAGCCAAAACAGGGGCTATGAGCAGTTCTTC. It yields the protein CASSQNRGYEQFF.

A note on this clonotype: A much larger clonotype is one base distant, so this may be a read error. This chain connects TRBV12-3 or TRBV12-4 to TRBJ1-1; D ambiguous. The CDR3 has 15 amino acids. V lost 2 bases to trimming and J lost 5 bases, with 15 bases between them. The chain's CDR3 is CASSLSGPEVTEAFF. The CDR3 DNA reads as TGTGCCAGCAGTTTAAGTGGTCCGGAGGTGACTGAAGCTTTCTTT.

Many counts were recorded for this clonotype. Here the CDR3 DNA reads TGTGCCAGCAGTTTCCTGGGACAGGGGAGCCCACCCGGGGAGCTGTTTTTT. Translated: CASSFLGQGSPPGELFF. The genes are TRBV28 and TRBJ2-2, with 10 positions matching TRBD1. The CDR3 extends over 17 amino acids. CDR1 is MDHEN and CDR2 is SYDVKM in the germline V gene. The V gene end was trimmed by 3 bases and the J gene end by 6 bases; junction bases not matched to a gene: 10.

The sample holds many counts of this clonotype. This rearrangement joins TRBV28 to TRBJ2-3, with 14 bases aligning to TRBD2. The CDR3 length is 19 residues. Looked up from germline, CDR1 is MDHEN and CDR2 is SYDVKM. Germline trimming cut 7 bases from V and 6 bases from J; bases unmatched to any gene: 18. The CDR3 sequence is CASKRGTSGRLGIPDTQYF. In DNA, the CDR3 is TGTGCCAGCAAACGAGGGACTAGCGGGAGATTGGGGATACCCGATACGCAGTATTTT.

This rearrangement joins TRBV20-1 to TRBJ2-7; 9 nucleotides line up with TRBD2. The germline CDR1 and CDR2 sequences are DFQATT and SNEGSKA (reference sequence). With V trimmed by 4 bases and J by 4 bases, 14 bases remained unmatched. The CDR3 spans 16 residues. CDR3 in amino acids: CSATDRLAGNLYEQYF. The DNA of the CDR3 is TGCAGTGCTACCGACCGGCTAGCGGGAAATCTATACGAGCAGTACTTC.

The chain employs TRBV5-1 and TRBJ1-2; D may be TRBD1 (5 bases). The V and J ends lost 7 bases and 4 bases respectively, with 17 bases between them. Germline assignment: CDR1 SGHRS and CDR2 YFSETQ. The CDR3 consists of 14 residues. The CDR3, as DNA: TGCGCCAGCCCCCCAGGGATGGGCCTCTATGGCTACACCTTC. Translated, it gives CASPPGMGLYGYTF. Variable domain in full (rest from reference TRBV5-1 and TRBJ1-2): KAGVTQTPRYLIKTRGQQVTLSCSPISGHRSVSWYQQTPGQGLQFLFEYFSETQRNKGNFPGRFSGRQFSNSRSEMNVSTLELGDSALYLCASPPGMGLYGYTFGSGTRLTVV.

This clonotype was counted between two and nine times. A clone one base away is much larger, so this may be a read error. The V call is TRBV7-9, the J call TRBJ2-5; 7 bases agree with TRBD2. CDR1 is SEHNR, CDR2 FQNEAQ, per germline (reference sequence). This CDR3 spans 15 amino acids. For the CDR3, the DNA is TGTGCCAGCAGCTTAACCACTAGCGAGCAAGAGACCCATTACTTC. Translation: CASSLTTSEQETHYF.

The V gene is TRBV9, the J gene TRBJ2-5; D perhaps matches TRBD1 (5 bases). Trimming removed 3 bases at V and 4 bases at J, with 13 bases between. The CDR3 spans 14 residues. Germline assignment: CDR1 SGDLS and CDR2 YYNGEE. In DNA form, the CDR3 reads TGTGCCAGCAGCGATGGACAAACCGGAGAGACCCAGTACTTC. It yields the protein CASSDGQTGETQYF.

This clonotype was seen only a few times. The rearrangement joins TRBV20-1 to TRBJ1-1; D is uncertain. The V end was cut by 1 base, the J end by 0 bases, with 12 bases between. This CDR3 spans 15 amino acids. CDR1 and CDR2 from the germline V gene are DFQATT and SNEGSKA (reference sequence). The chain's CDR3 is CSARARDLMNTEAFF. The CDR3 region has the DNA TGCAGTGCTAGAGCACGAGACCTCATGAACACTGAAGCTTTCTTT.

With regard to this clonotype: Sequence at one end of the junction differs from germline and may be a read error. CDR3: CSLLWGGDERFF. The CDR3 DNA follows: TGCAGCCTACTCTGGGGGGGTGATGAGCGGTTCTTC. The V and J genes are TRBV20-1 and TRBJ2-1; 7 bases align to TRBD2. The CDR3 consists of 12 residues. Germline loops: CDR1 DFQATT, CDR2 SNEGSKA (reference sequence).